The T cell receptor beta chain described here comes from a study of regulatory T cells in long-lasting Graves disease. Researchers made TCR beta libraries by using iRepertoire HTBI primers and running Arm-PCR on CDR3 regions. TCRdb passed the multiplex PCR reads through MiXCR, listing each CDR3 protein once. The sample lists 400,000 to 500,000 distinct CDR3 sequences; about 15% were seen once. The time point was: newly diagnosed GD, antithyroid drugs for less than 3 months. PBMCs were the source of the RNA used for TCR sequencing. With 5 bases clipped from V and 5 bases from J, the junction kept 1 base outside the gene matches. Germline assignment: CDR1 LGHDT and CDR2 YNNKEL (reference sequence). This CDR3 region has 15 residues. This clonotype showed up many times. The same data also went into a second study, on T cells in Graves' hyperthyroidism and ophthalmopathy. That source notes: Those with hyperthyroidism were 18 to 65 years old, newly diagnosed, and ill for under 2 months. Primed by the HTBI set, a first-round RT-PCR was run on the TCR CDR3.

The sample consisted of peripheral blood mononuclear cells (PBMCs), taken at new diagnosis, from a patient treated with antithyroid drugs. The chain joins TRBV3-1 to TRBJ2-2; 14 nucleotides match TRBD2. The sequence derives from a woman between 25 and 40 years old with Graves disease. The CDR3 nucleotides are TGTGCCAGCAGCGGGACTAGCGGGAGTACCGGGGAGCTGTTTTTT. This codes for CASSGTSGSTGELFF. The variable domain in full, with the rest retrieved from reference TRBV3-1 and TRBJ2-2, is DTAVSQTPKYLVTQMGNDKSIKCEQNLGHDTMYWYKQDSKKFLKIMFSYNNKELIINETVPNRFSPKSPDKAHLNLHINSLELGDSAVYFCASSGTSGSTGELFFGEGSRLTVL.